This entry lists 7 T cell receptor beta chains sequenced from one sample in a study of T cells after yellow fever vaccination. Via MiXCR, TCRdb re-called the 5' RACE reads, giving one row per CDR3 protein. The table includes about 170,000 distinct CDR3 sequences, approximately 11% detected once. Sequenced here: CD8+ T cells sorted from PBMCs, sampled 15 days after the yellow fever booster vaccination. The source is a man in his late teens or twenties who received the YFV17D yellow fever vaccine.

This clonotype was picked up a small number of times. This rearrangement joins TRBV19 to TRBJ1-5; weak D call: TRBD1 (6 bases). With 10 bases removed from V and 3 bases from J, the gap between germline ends came to 13 bases. In germline, CDR1 is LNHDA, CDR2 SQIVND (reference sequence). The CDR3 runs 13 residues. CDR3 sequence (DNA): TGTGCCACCGCGGACAGCTACAATCAGCCCCAGCATTTT. Translated, it gives CATADSYNQPQHF.

There are a few counts of this clonotype. The chain couples TRBV6-2 or TRBV6-3 to TRBJ1-1; tentatively, D is TRBD1 (6 bases). The germline gives CDR1 MNHEY, CDR2 SVGEGT. The CDR3 has 14 amino acids. Trimming pared 0 bases from V and 6 bases from J, leaving 11 bases between. CDR3 bases: TGTGCCAGCAGTTACTCGGGGGCCGGCGCTGAAGCTTTCTTT. This sequence encodes CASSYSGAGAEAFF.

The chain links TRBV6-5 to TRBJ2-2; TRBD2 matches at 8 bases. This CDR3 spans 16 amino acids. Germline assignment: CDR1 MNHEY and CDR2 SVGAGI. V lost 6 bases to trimming and J lost 4 bases; unmatched junction nucleotides: 10. CDR3 DNA sequence: TGTGCCAGCAGCCCCGCCGGGGGGGCCTTCACCGGGGAGCTGTTTTTT. Translation: CASSPAGGAFTGELFF.

This chain joins TRBV4-1 and TRBJ2-3; D remains ambiguous. This CDR3 spans 15 amino acids. Deletions cut 1 base from V and 2 bases from J, with 10 bases between. Germline V CDR1 and CDR2: MGHRA, YSYEKL. The CDR3 DNA follows: TGCGCCAGCAGCCAAGCGTTAGCCCCCACAGATACGCAGTATTTT. This sequence encodes CASSQALAPTDTQYF.

In its sample, this clonotype was seen a few times. The V and J genes are TRBV27 and TRBJ2-2; 8 positions agree with TRBD2. Per the germline V gene, CDR1 is MNHEY and CDR2 is SMNVEV (reference sequence). Unmatched junction bases numbered 11, after V lost 3 bases and J lost 5 bases. The CDR3 is made up of 17 amino acids. For the CDR3, the DNA is TGTGCCAGCAGTTTGACCCTGATCGCGGGGGGAACCGGGGAGCTGTTTTTT. Protein: CASSLTLIAGGTGELFF.

This clonotype has just a few counts. The chain couples TRBV20-1 to TRBJ1-2; a possible D gene is TRBD1 (6 bases). V lost 3 bases to trimming and J lost 1 base, with 15 bases between them. Germline CDR1 and CDR2: DFQATT and SNEGSKA (reference sequence). The CDR3 consists of 15 residues. This chain's CDR3 is CSARTRQEVNYGYTF. The CDR3 nucleotides read TGCAGTGCTAGGACCCGACAGGAGGTTAACTATGGCTACACCTTC.

This clonotype was detected a few times. The rearrangement joins TRBV7-6 to TRBJ2-6; D not resolved. The CDR3 loop spans 15 amino acids. Trimming took 1 base from V and 3 from J, leaving 7 bases between them. Germline V gene lookup returns CDR1 SGHVS and CDR2 FNYEAQ. In DNA form, the CDR3 reads TGTGCCAGCAGCTTAGAAAGTCGTGGGGCCAACGTCCTGACTTTC. This encodes CASSLESRGANVLTF.